Below are 15 T cell receptor beta chains sequenced from a single sample in a study of T-cell reconstitution after alpha-beta-depleted transplantation in children. The library targeted TCRbeta and was prepared with unique molecular identifiers. MiXCR was run by TCRdb on the PCR reads, yielding one entry per CDR3 protein. Of about 600,000 distinct CDR3 sequences in the sample, about 10% were seen once. Sample: PBMCs from the stem cell graft donor, taken from the stem cell graft. All receptors derive from a human donor who donated a stem cell graft to a child with acute myeloid leukemia.

This clonotype was counted a few times. CDR3 region: CATSRPRGGTGTDTQYF. CDR3 DNA sequence: TGTGCCACCAGCAGACCCAGGGGGGGAACTGGCACAGATACGCAGTATTTT. The rearrangement links TRBV15 to TRBJ2-3; either TRBD1 or TRBD2 may fit D (7 bases each). The CDR3 is made up of 17 amino acids. Germline assignment: CDR1 LNHNV and CDR2 YYDKDF (reference sequence). Trimming stripped 2 bases from V and 1 base from J, with 16 bases between.

This clonotype was seen more than once but under ten times. J is TRBJ1-6 and V is TRBV20-1, with TRBD1 matching 8 bases. V lost 3 bases, J lost 4 bases, and 11 bases stayed unmatched. The germline gives CDR1 DFQATT, CDR2 SNEGSKA (reference sequence). The CDR3 covers 17 residues. Here the CDR3 reads CSARAVNRQGYNSPLHF. CDR3 DNA sequence: TGCAGTGCTAGGGCGGTGAATAGACAGGGGTATAATTCACCCCTCCACTTT.

In its sample, this clonotype was seen a few times. The genes are TRBV20-1 and TRBJ2-1; 9 bases agree with TRBD2. The trim removed 0 bases at V and 10 bases at J, leaving 10 bases unmatched. This CDR3 has 15 residues. Germline loops: CDR1 DFQATT, CDR2 SNEGSKA (reference sequence). CDR3 DNA sequence: TGCAGTGCTAGAGATCTGGTAGCGGGAGCCCGGGAGCAGTTCTTC. This encodes CSARDLVAGAREQFF.

This clonotype was seen repeatedly, ten times or more. The rearrangement joins TRBV29-1 to TRBJ2-3; D is undetermined. V was shortened by 4 bases and J by 0 bases, with 11 bases between the two germline ends. Germline V gene lookup returns CDR1 SQVTM and CDR2 ANQGSEA. This CDR3 contains 14 residues. The CDR3 here is CSVVGRTSTDTQYF. CDR3 nucleotide sequence: TGCAGCGTTGTCGGGCGAACGAGCACAGATACGCAGTATTTT.

This clonotype appeared a few times. V gene TRBV28 combines with J gene TRBJ2-1; no reliable D call. Per the germline V gene, CDR1 is MDHEN and CDR2 is SYDVKM. The V end lost 5 bases, the J end lost 3 bases, and 8 bases lay between the germline ends. The CDR3 spans 13 residues. Here the CDR3 reads CASSLPNYNEQFF. The CDR3 nucleotides read TGTGCCAGCAGTCTACCTAACTACAATGAGCAGTTCTTC. Combining the CDR3 with reference TRBV28 and TRBJ2-1 gives the whole variable domain DVKVTQSSRYLVKRTGEKVFLECVQDMDHENMFWYRQDPGLGLRLIYFSYDVKMKEKGDIPEGYSVSREKKERFSLILESASTNQTSMYLCASSLPNYNEQFFGPGTRLTVL.

This chain uses TRBV12-3 or TRBV12-4 with TRBJ2-2; D unclear. V gave up 0 bases and J gave up 7 bases, with 6 bases separating them. The CDR3 sequence is 13 residues long. The CDR3 coding sequence is TGTGCCAGCAGTTTAGCCCGGGTCGGGGAGCTGTTTTTT. Protein product: CASSLARVGELFF.

This clonotype occurred many times. This chain connects TRBV20-1 to TRBJ2-5; tentative D call: TRBD2 (5 bases). The CDR3 runs to 14 residues. CDR1 is DFQATT, CDR2 SNEGSKA, per germline (reference sequence). V lost 3 bases and J 5 bases, leaving 16 bases between the germline ends. The CDR3 sequence is CSASPLEVKETQYF. CDR3 in DNA: TGCAGTGCTAGCCCACTAGAAGTAAAGGAGACCCAGTACTTC.

This clonotype turned up a few times. This chain links TRBV7-6 with TRBJ2-1; unclear D gene. The germline V and J ends were trimmed by 4 bases and 0 bases, with 16 bases remaining between them. The CDR3 is 17 amino acids. Germline loops: CDR1 SGHVS, CDR2 FNYEAQ. The CDR3 is CASSSRLPPSSYNEQFF. The DNA for the CDR3 is TGTGCCAGCAGCTCCCGGTTACCCCCAAGCTCCTACAATGAGCAGTTCTTC.

This chain joins TRBV29-1 and TRBJ2-7, with TRBD2 matching over 10 bases. The CDR3 spans 17 residues. The V segment lost 6 bases and the J segment 0 bases; nucleotides outside the gene matches: 14. Germline-derived CDR1 and CDR2 are SQVTM and ANQGSEA. CDR3 bases: TGCAGCGTGATTAGCGGGAGGACCTCCCTAACCTCCTACGAGCAGTACTTC. It is translated as CSVISGRTSLTSYEQYF.

This clonotype was counted only a few times. J is TRBJ1-2 and V is TRBV29-1; D is possibly TRBD1 (6 bases). Between the trimmed V and J ends, which lost 4 bases and 8 bases, there was a span of 11 bases. The CDR3 runs 11 residues. CDR1 is SQVTM and CDR2 is ANQGSEA in the germline V gene. This chain's CDR3 is CSVAGGWGYTF. The CDR3 region has the DNA TGCAGCGTTGCGGGGGGCTGGGGCTACACCTTC. The entire variable domain, with the rest obtained from reference TRBV29-1 and TRBJ1-2, is as follows: SAVISQKPSRDICQRGTSLTIQCQVDSQVTMMFWYRQQPGQSLTLIATANQGSEATYESGFVIDKFPISRPNLTFSTLTVSNMSPEDSSIYLCSVAGGWGYTFGSGTRLTVV.

This chain uses TRBV7-9 with TRBJ2-7, with TRBD1 identical over 8 bases. V dropped 2 bases and J dropped 5; count of bases not matched to a gene: 8. CDR3 length: 15 amino acids. CDR1 and CDR2 from the germline V gene are SEHNR and FQNEAQ (reference sequence). DNA of the CDR3: TGTGCCAGCAGCTTAAGCGCAGGGGGCGTCCACGAGCAGTACTTC. Its protein is CASSLSAGGVHEQYF. Together with reference TRBV7-9 and TRBJ2-7, the CDR3 gives the full variable domain: DTGVSQNPRHKITKRGQNVTFRCDPISEHNRLYWYRQTLGQGPEFLTYFQNEAQLEKSRLLSDRFSAERPKGSFSTLEIQRTEQGDSAMYLCASSLSAGGVHEQYFGPGTRLTVT.

This clonotype was seen repeatedly, ten times or more. The chain couples TRBV29-1 to TRBJ2-5; D perhaps matches TRBD2 (6 bases). Germline V gene lookup returns CDR1 SQVTM and CDR2 ANQGSEA. The V end was cut by 8 bases, the J end by 2 bases, with 15 bases between. The CDR3 consists of 13 residues. The CDR3 DNA sequence: TGCAGCCTCGCGGTCGGACTACAAGAGACCCAGTACTTC. It yields the protein CSLAVGLQETQYF.

The chain combines TRBV4-1 with TRBJ2-5; 9 bases match TRBD1. The CDR3 length is 16 residues. V gave up 1 base and J gave up 5 bases; unmatched junction bases: 8. Germline CDR1 and CDR2: MGHRA and YSYEKL. Written as DNA, the CDR3 is TGCGCCAGCAGCCAAGCCCAGGGACAGGGAGCTGAGACCCAGTACTTC. It is translated as CASSQAQGQGAETQYF.

This clonotype came up many times. The rearrangement links TRBV12-3 or TRBV12-4 to TRBJ2-1; no clear D gene. This CDR3 is built from 12 residues. Deletions cut 3 bases from V and 7 bases from J, with 7 bases between. The CDR3: CASSLFGNEQFF. The CDR3 DNA follows: TGTGCCAGCAGTTTGTTTGGAAATGAGCAGTTCTTC.

This clonotype showed up many times. V is TRBV4-2 and J is TRBJ2-1; D possibly corresponds to TRBD2 (6 bases). Germline CDR1 reads LGHNA; CDR2 reads YNFKEQ. V dropped 1 base and J dropped 5 bases, with 18 bases sitting between them. The CDR3 covers 17 residues. The CDR3 DNA follows: TGTGCCAGCAGCCAAGCCTTAGCCGGAGGGGATCACAATGAGCAGTTCTTC. Amino acid sequence: CASSQALAGGDHNEQFF.